The 23 T cell receptor beta chains presented below share a single source sample, sequenced in a study of shared clonotypes between healthy human individuals. Profiled with immunoSEQ multiplex PCR; TCRdb holds only in-frame clones, not every one. This table has 600,000 to 750,000 clones, about 92% appearing once. The sample was memory CD8+ T cells from PBMCs. Subset reported: CD45RO+ cells pooled with CCR7-negative TemRA cells. The receptors were gathered from a man aged 18-30 years in good health. Some clones in this sample may be carry-over from other donors' samples.

The CDR3, as DNA: TGTGCCAGCAGCAATTTCCCGGGACAGGGGGCAGATACGCAGTATTTT. Translation gives CASSNFPGQGADTQYF. J is TRBJ2-3 and V is TRBV7-2; 11 bases fit TRBD1. The CDR3 consists of 16 residues. Germline-derived CDR1 and CDR2 are SGHTA and FQGNSA. Losses at the gene ends were 5 bases for V and 4 bases for J; bases not matched to a gene: 8. Combining the CDR3 with reference TRBV7-2 and TRBJ2-3 gives the whole variable domain GAGVSQSPSNKVTEKGKDVELRCDPISGHTALYWYRQSLGQGLEFLIYFQGNSAPDKSGLPSDRFSAERTGGSVSTLTIQRTQQEDSAVYLCASSNFPGQGADTQYFGPGTRLTVL.

The rearrangement uses TRBV7-8 and TRBJ2-7, with TRBD2 as a possible D gene (5 bases). The CDR3 consists of 15 residues. V was trimmed by 5 bases and J by 7 bases, leaving 21 bases between them. Germline assignment: CDR1 SGHVS and CDR2 FQNEAQ. CDR3 sequence: CASSTLSGPSGEQYF. In DNA form, the CDR3 reads TGTGCCAGCAGCACCCTCTCCGGACCCTCGGGGGAGCAGTACTTC. Complete variable domain (other parts from reference TRBV7-8 and TRBJ2-7): GAGVSQSPRYKVAKRGQDVALRCDPISGHVSLFWYQQALGQGPEFLTYFQNEAQLDKSGLPSDRFFAERPEGSVSTLKIQRTQQEDSAVYLCASSTLSGPSGEQYFGPGTRLTVT.

V usage is TRBV7-9 and J usage is TRBJ1-2; TRBD1 agrees at 9 bases. Trimming at V came to 1 base and at J to 3 bases, leaving 6 bases not matched to a gene. Germline CDR1 is SEHNR and CDR2 is FQNEAQ (reference sequence). The CDR3 is 16 residues long. CDR3 coding DNA: TGTGCCAGCAGCTTAGAGGGACAGGGTAAATACTATGGCTACACCTTC. This gives the protein CASSLEGQGKYYGYTF.

This chain links TRBV13 with TRBJ2-7; perhaps D is TRBD1 or TRBD2 (5 bases each). Germline loops: CDR1 PRHDT, CDR2 FYEKMQ (reference sequence). Trimming removed 3 bases from V and 0 bases from J, with 9 bases in between. This CDR3 has 14 residues. CDR3 residues: CASSLWDASYEQYF. Here the CDR3 DNA reads TGTGCCAGCAGCTTGTGGGACGCCTCCTACGAGCAGTACTTC.

The CDR3 here is CASSLAHPGALVNEQFF. The CDR3 coding sequence is TGTGCCAGCAGCTTAGCGCATCCGGGGGCCTTAGTCAATGAGCAGTTCTTC. This chain connects TRBV7-9 to TRBJ2-1; D possibly uses TRBD1 or TRBD2 (6 bases each). Germline V gene data show CDR1 as SEHNR and CDR2 as FQNEAQ (reference sequence). The CDR3 runs 17 residues. The V gene lost 0 bases and the J gene lost 6 bases, with 18 bases spanning the gap.

The V gene is TRBV4-1, the J gene TRBJ2-7; TRBD2 aligns across 8 bases. This CDR3 is built from 16 residues. V dropped 0 bases and J dropped 3; count of bases not matched to a gene: 7. Germline V gene lookup returns CDR1 MGHRA and CDR2 YSYEKL. CDR3 sequence (DNA): TGCGCCAGCAGCCAAGATCCGCCTAGCGGGCGCTACGAGCAGTACTTC. It is translated as CASSQDPPSGRYEQYF.

The rearrangement links TRBV2 to TRBJ2-7; 11 nucleotides line up with TRBD1. Germline V gives CDR1 SNHLY, CDR2 FYNNEI. The CDR3 totals 15 residues. V trimming: 4 bases; J trimming: 3 bases; junction bases outside the gene matches: 5. The CDR3 nucleotides are TGTGCCAGCAGTGGGCGGACAGGGGGCGTCTACGAGCAGTACTTC. Translating gives CASSGRTGGVYEQYF.

The J gene is TRBJ1-1, the V gene TRBV27; D gene ambiguous. This CDR3 contains 13 residues. The germline V gene encodes CDR1 MNHEY and CDR2 SMNVEV (reference sequence). V lost 6 bases to trimming and J lost 6 bases, with 14 bases between them. The DNA for the CDR3 is TGTGCCAGCAGCCGTACTGTAATGTCTGAAGCTTTCTTT. Protein product: CASSRTVMSEAFF.

The chain employs TRBV7-9 and TRBJ1-3, with 9 bases lining up with TRBD1. There are 17 residues in the CDR3. In germline, CDR1 is SEHNR, CDR2 FQNEAQ (reference sequence). With V trimmed by 1 base and J by 3 bases, 7 bases remained unmatched. As DNA, the CDR3 is TGTGCCAGCAGCTTAGTCATGGACAGGGGTTTTGGAAACACCATATATTTT. This codes for CASSLVMDRGFGNTIYF.

The chain employs TRBV6-5 and TRBJ2-7, with 8 positions matching TRBD1. Germline CDR1 reads MNHEY; CDR2 reads SVGAGI. With V trimmed by 6 bases and J by 5 bases, 6 bases remained unmatched. This CDR3 is built from 13 residues. The CDR3 reads CASSPGGPNEQYF. CDR3 nucleotides: TGTGCCAGCAGCCCAGGGGGCCCTAACGAGCAGTACTTC.

This clone was seen a handful of times. The chain employs TRBV2 and TRBJ1-5; D is unresolved. Germline V gene data show CDR1 as SNHLY and CDR2 as FYNNEI. V lost 5 bases to trimming and J lost 10 bases, with 9 bases between them. This CDR3 is built from 11 residues. CDR3 in DNA: TGTGCCAGCAGTAAGGTTGGACCCCAGCATTTT. Translating gives CASSKVGPQHF.

The chain employs TRBV19 and TRBJ1-2; the D gene is possibly TRBD1 (6 bases). The germline gives CDR1 LNHDA, CDR2 SQIVND (reference sequence). V was clipped by 7 bases and J by 8 bases, with 17 bases between them. This CDR3 is 13 amino acids long. This CDR3 reads CASTLPGVGGYTF. In DNA form, the CDR3 reads TGTGCCAGTACCCTACCAGGGGTGGGAGGCTACACCTTC.

This chain joins TRBV6-6 and TRBJ2-5; D possibly corresponds to TRBD2 (5 bases). In germline, CDR1 is MNHNY, CDR2 SVGAGI (reference sequence). The germline V and J ends were trimmed by 1 base and 8 bases, with 14 bases remaining between them. The CDR3 has 14 amino acids. CDR3 protein: CASSYYSGRETQYF. The CDR3 DNA reads TGTGCCAGCAGTTACTACTCGGGAAGGGAAACCCAGTACTTC.

This clone was observed a single time. CDR3 residues: CASGQENTGELFF. The CDR3 nucleotides read TGTGCCAGTGGACAGGAGAACACCGGGGAGCTGTTTTTT. The chain couples TRBV19 to TRBJ2-2, with 7 bases fitting TRBD1. V was pared by 8 bases and J by 1 base, with 1 base of the junction left unmatched. The germline V gene encodes CDR1 LNHDA and CDR2 SQIVND (reference sequence). This CDR3 contains 13 residues.

This chain uses TRBV10-3 with TRBJ1-1; D might be TRBD1 (5 bases). This CDR3 comprises 12 residues. Germline CDR1 ENHRY, CDR2 SYGVKD. V lost 6 bases and J lost 3, with 8 bases in between. The CDR3 loop reads CAIRGPDTEAFF. The CDR3 DNA sequence: TGTGCCATCAGGGGGCCCGACACTGAAGCTTTCTTT.

The V gene is TRBV5-5, the J gene TRBJ2-2; D gene ambiguous. The CDR3 sequence is 14 residues long. Per the germline V gene, CDR1 is SGHKS and CDR2 is YYEKEE (reference sequence). Trimming left V 6 bases short and J 2 bases short, with 11 bases between. DNA of the CDR3: TGTGCCAGCACGGTACGGATTAACACCGGGGAGCTGTTTTTT. Protein product: CASTVRINTGELFF.

V and J are TRBV7-9 and TRBJ2-3, with D uncertain. Germline loops: CDR1 SEHNR, CDR2 FQNEAQ (reference sequence). The CDR3 consists of 12 residues. V was cut by 4 bases and J by 9 bases, with 11 bases left in between. The chain's CDR3 is CASSSGRVTQYF. The CDR3 DNA sequence: TGTGCCAGCAGCTCCGGACGAGTGACGCAGTATTTT. Full variable domain (missing parts from reference TRBV7-9 and TRBJ2-3): DTGVSQNPRHKITKRGQNVTFRCDPISEHNRLYWYRQTLGQGPEFLTYFQNEAQLEKSRLLSDRFSAERPKGSFSTLEIQRTEQGDSAMYLCASSSGRVTQYFGPGTRLTVL.

V and J are TRBV28 and TRBJ1-1; 8 bases map to TRBD1. The CDR3 spans 18 residues. Germline CDR1 and CDR2: MDHEN and SYDVKM. With 6 bases clipped from V and 2 bases from J, the junction kept 17 bases outside the gene matches. The CDR3 region has the DNA TGTGCCAGCAGAAAACCTCAGGGGGCCCGAGACCCCAACACTGAAGCTTTCTTT. The encoded protein is CASRKPQGARDPNTEAFF.

The V gene is TRBV19, the J gene TRBJ1-3; maybe TRBD1 (5 bases). This CDR3 region has 16 residues. CDR1 is LNHDA and CDR2 is SQIVND in the germline V gene (reference sequence). The germline V and J ends were trimmed by 5 bases and 0 bases, with 14 bases remaining between them. CDR3 bases: TGTGCCAGTAGTTCCCCCGGGACTCTCTCTGGAAACACCATATATTTT. Residues: CASSSPGTLSGNTIYF.

This clone was found once. The chain links TRBV27 to TRBJ2-7, with D unclear. V was shortened by 3 bases and J by 3 bases, with 12 bases between the two germline ends. Per germline, CDR1 MNHEY and CDR2 SMNVEV (reference sequence). This CDR3 contains 14 residues. CDR3 amino acids: CASSLRSTLYEQYF. The CDR3 DNA follows: TGTGCCAGCAGTTTGCGCTCTACTCTCTACGAGCAGTACTTC.

The V gene is TRBV5-6, the J gene TRBJ2-3; 9 bases line up with TRBD1. Trimming removed 4 bases from V and 10 bases from J; junction bases left unmatched: 16. Germline V gene lookup returns CDR1 SGHDT and CDR2 YYEEEE. The CDR3 loop spans 16 amino acids. DNA for the CDR3: TGTGCCAGCAGCCTGGGACAGGGCGGCCACTTTTCTGCGCAGTATTTT. It encodes CASSLGQGGHFSAQYF. The complete variable domain, with remaining parts taken from reference TRBV5-6 and TRBJ2-3, reads DAGVTQSPTHLIKTRGQQVTLRCSPKSGHDTVSWYQQALGQGPQFIFQYYEEEERQRGNFPDRFSGHQFPNYSSELNVNALLLGDSALYLCASSLGQGGHFSAQYFGPGTRLTVL.

The chain combines TRBV7-1 with TRBJ2-1, with D possibly matching TRBD1 (6 bases). TRBV7-1 is an ORF; its function is uncertain. The ends were cut back, 8 bases at V and 0 bases at J, with 11 bases in the middle. This CDR3 spans 14 amino acids. The CDR3 here is CASGGVDSYNEQFF. CDR3 DNA sequence: TGTGCCAGCGGGGGCGTAGACTCCTACAATGAGCAGTTCTTC.

Only a few counts were recorded for this clone. This sequence joins TRBV27 and TRBJ1-5; D is possibly TRBD1 (6 bases). The CDR3 is 13 residues long. In germline, CDR1 is MNHEY, CDR2 SMNVEV (reference sequence). V gave up 8 bases and J gave up 6 bases, with 14 bases separating them. CDR3 residues: CASGLQGSQPQHF. The DNA of the CDR3 is TGTGCCAGCGGGTTACAGGGAAGTCAGCCCCAGCATTTT.